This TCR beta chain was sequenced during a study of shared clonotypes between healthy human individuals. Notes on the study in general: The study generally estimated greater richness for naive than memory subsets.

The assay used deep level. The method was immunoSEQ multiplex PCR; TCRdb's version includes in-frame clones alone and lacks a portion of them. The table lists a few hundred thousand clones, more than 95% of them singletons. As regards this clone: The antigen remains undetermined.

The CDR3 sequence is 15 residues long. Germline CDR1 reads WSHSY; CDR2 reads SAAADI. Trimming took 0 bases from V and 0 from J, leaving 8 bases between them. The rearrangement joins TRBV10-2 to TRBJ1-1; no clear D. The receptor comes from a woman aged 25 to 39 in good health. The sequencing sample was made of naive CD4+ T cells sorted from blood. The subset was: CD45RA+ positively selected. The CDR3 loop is CASSESLTMNTEAFF. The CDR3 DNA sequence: TGCGCCAGCAGTGAGTCGCTGACCATGAACACTGAAGCTTTCTTT.